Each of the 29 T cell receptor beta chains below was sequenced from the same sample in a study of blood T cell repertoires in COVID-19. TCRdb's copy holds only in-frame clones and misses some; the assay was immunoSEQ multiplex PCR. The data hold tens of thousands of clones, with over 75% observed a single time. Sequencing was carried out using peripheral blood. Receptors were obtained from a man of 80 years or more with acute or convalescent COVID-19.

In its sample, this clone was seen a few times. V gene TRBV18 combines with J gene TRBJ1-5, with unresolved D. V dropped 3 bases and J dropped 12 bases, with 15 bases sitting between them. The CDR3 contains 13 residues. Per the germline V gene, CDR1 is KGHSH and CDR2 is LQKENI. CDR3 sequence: CASSPRAGEGQHF. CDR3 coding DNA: TGTGCCAGCTCACCTCGAGCCGGAGAGGGCCAGCATTTT.

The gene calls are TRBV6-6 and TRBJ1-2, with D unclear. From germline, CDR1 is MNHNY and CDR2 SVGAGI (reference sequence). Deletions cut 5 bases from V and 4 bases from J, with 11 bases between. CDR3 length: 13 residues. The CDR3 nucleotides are TGTGCCAGCAGTACAACAGCCCTCTATGGCTACACCTTC. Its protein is CASSTTALYGYTF.

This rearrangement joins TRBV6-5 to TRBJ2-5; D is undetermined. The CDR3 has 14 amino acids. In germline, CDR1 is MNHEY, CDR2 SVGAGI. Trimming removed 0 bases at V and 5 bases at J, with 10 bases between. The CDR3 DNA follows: TGTGCCAGCAGTTACTCAACCAGTTGGGAGACCCAGTACTTC. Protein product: CASSYSTSWETQYF.

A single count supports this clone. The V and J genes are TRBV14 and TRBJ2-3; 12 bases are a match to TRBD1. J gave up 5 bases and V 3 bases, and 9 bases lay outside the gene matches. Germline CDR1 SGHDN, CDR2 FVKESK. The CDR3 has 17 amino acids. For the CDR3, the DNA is TGTGCCAGCAGCCATGACCGGGACAGGGGGCGTAAAGATACGCAGTATTTT. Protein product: CASSHDRDRGRKDTQYF.

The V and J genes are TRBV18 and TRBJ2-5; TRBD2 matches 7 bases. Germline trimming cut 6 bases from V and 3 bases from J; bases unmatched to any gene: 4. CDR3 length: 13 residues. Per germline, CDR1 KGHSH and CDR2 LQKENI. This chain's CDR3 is CASSKGGEETQYF. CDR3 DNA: TGTGCCAGCTCCAAGGGAGGGGAAGAGACCCAGTACTTC.

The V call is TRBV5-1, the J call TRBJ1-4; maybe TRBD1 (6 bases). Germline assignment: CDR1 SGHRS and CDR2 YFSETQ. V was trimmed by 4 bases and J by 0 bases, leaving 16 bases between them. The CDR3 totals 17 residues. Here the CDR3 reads CASSVGHADATNEKLFF. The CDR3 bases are TGCGCCAGCAGCGTGGGACACGCCGATGCAACTAATGAAAAACTGTTTTTT. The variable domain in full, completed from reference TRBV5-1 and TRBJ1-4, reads KAGVTQTPRYLIKTRGQQVTLSCSPISGHRSVSWYQQTPGQGLQFLFEYFSETQRNKGNFPGRFSGRQFSNSRSEMNVSTLELGDSALYLCASSVGHADATNEKLFFGSGTQLSVL.

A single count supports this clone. In nucleotides, the CDR3 is TGTGCCAGCAGCTTTAGCGGGAGGGCCGGCAATGAGCAGTTCTTC. Translating it yields CASSFSGRAGNEQFF. The genes are TRBV7-3 and TRBJ2-1; TRBD2 agrees at 11 bases. CDR3 length equals 15 residues. The germline CDR1 and CDR2 sequences are SGHTA and FQGTGA. J was trimmed by 6 bases and V by 3 bases; bases with no gene match: 4.

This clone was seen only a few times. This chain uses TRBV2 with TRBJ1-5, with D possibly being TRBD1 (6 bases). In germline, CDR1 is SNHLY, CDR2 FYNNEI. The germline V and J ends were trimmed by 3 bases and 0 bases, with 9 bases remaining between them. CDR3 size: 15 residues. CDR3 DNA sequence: TGTGCCAGCAGTGAGGGGGCCGCTAGCAATCAGCCCCAGCATTTT. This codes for CASSEGAASNQPQHF.

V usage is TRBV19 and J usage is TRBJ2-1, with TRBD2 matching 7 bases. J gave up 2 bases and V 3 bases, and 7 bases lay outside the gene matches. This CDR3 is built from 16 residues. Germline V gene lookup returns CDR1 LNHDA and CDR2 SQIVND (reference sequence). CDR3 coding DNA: TGTGCCAGTAGTATCGTCGGAGCGGGACCCTACAATGAGCAGTTCTTC. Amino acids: CASSIVGAGPYNEQFF.

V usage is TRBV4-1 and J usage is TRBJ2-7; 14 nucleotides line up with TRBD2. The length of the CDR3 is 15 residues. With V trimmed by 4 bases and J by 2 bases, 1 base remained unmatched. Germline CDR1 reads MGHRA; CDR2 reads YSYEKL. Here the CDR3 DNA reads TGCGCCAGCAGCCTGACTAGCGGGGGGGCCTACGAGCAGTACTTC. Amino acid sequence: CASSLTSGGAYEQYF.

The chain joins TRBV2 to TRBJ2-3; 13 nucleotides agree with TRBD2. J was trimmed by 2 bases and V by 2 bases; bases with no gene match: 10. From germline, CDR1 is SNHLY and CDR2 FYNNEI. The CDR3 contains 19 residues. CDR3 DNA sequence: TGTGCCAGCAGTGAATCCCATCCGGGACTAGCGGGGATCACAGATACGCAGTATTTT. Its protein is CASSESHPGLAGITDTQYF. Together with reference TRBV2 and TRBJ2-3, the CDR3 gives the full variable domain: EPEVTQTPSHQVTQMGQEVILRCVPISNHLYFYWYRQILGQKVEFLVSFYNNEISEKSEIFDDQFSVERPDGSNFTLKIRSTKLEDSAMYFCASSESHPGLAGITDTQYFGPGTRLTVL.

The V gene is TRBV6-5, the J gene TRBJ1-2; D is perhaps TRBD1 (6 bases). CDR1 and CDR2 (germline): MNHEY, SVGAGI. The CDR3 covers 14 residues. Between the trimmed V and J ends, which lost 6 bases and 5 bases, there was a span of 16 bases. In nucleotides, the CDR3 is TGTGCCAGCAGAACGCCAGGGGCGCGTTATGGCTACACCTTC. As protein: CASRTPGARYGYTF.

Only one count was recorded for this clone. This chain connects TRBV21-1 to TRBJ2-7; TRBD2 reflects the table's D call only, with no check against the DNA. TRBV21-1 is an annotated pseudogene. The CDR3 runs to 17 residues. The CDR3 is CASSMPGFSGGNYEQYF. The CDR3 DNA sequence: TGTGCCAGCAGCATGCCCGGGTTTTCGGGGGGCAACTACGAGCAGTACTTC.

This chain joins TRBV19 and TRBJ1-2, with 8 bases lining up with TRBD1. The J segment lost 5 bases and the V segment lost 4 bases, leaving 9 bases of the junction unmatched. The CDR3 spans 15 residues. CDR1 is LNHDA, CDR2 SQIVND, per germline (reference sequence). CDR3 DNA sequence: TGTGCCAGTAGTACGACCTCAGGGGGCCGATATGGCTACACCTTC. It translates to CASSTTSGGRYGYTF.

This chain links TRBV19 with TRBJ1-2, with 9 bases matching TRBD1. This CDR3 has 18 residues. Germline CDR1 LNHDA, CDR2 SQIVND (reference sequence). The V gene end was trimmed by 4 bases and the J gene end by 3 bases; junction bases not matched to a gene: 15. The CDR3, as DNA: TGTGCCAGTAGTAAAACCGACAGGGGGGCTGCTAGGGACTATGGCTACACCTTC. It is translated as CASSKTDRGAARDYGYTF.

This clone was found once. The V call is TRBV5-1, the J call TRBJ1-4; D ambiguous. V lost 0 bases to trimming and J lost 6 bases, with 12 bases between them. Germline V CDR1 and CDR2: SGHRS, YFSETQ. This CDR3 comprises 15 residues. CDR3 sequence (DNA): TGCGCCAGCAGCTTGGAGGCAGGCCCTCATGAAAAACTGTTTTTT. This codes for CASSLEAGPHEKLFF.

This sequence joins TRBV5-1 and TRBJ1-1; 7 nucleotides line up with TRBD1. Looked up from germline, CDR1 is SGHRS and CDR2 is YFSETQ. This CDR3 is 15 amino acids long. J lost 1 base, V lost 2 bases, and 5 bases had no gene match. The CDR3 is CASSFQQGQNTEAFF. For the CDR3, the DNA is TGCGCCAGCAGCTTTCAACAGGGGCAGAACACTGAAGCTTTCTTT. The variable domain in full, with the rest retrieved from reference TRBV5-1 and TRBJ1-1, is KAGVTQTPRYLIKTRGQQVTLSCSPISGHRSVSWYQQTPGQGLQFLFEYFSETQRNKGNFPGRFSGRQFSNSRSEMNVSTLELGDSALYLCASSFQQGQNTEAFFGQGTRLTVV.

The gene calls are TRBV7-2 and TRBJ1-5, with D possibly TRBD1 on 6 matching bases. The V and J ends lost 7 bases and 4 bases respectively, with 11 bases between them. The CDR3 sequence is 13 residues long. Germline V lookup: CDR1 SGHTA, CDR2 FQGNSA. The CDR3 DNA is TGTGCCAGCACGCCAGGGGTTAATCAGCCCCAGCATTTT. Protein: CASTPGVNQPQHF.

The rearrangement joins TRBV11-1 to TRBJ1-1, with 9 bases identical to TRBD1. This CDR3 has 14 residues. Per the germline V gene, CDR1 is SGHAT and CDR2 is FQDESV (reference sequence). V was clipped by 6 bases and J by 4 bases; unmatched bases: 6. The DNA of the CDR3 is TGTGCCAGCAGGTTACAGGGGGCTGGCACTGAAGCTTTCTTT. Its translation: CASRLQGAGTEAFF. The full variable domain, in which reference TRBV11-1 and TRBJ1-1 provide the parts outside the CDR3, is EAEVAQSPRYKITEKSQAVAFWCDPISGHATLYWYRQILGQGPELLVQFQDESVVDDSQLPKDRFSAERLKGVDSTLKIQPAELGDSAMYLCASRLQGAGTEAFFGQGTRLTVV.

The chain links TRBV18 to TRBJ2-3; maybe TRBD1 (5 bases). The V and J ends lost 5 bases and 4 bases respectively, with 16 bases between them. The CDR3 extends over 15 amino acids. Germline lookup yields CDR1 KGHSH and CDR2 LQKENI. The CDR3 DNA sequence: TGTGCCAGCTCAACAGACAGCCGTACCGCAGATACGCAGTATTTT. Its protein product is CASSTDSRTADTQYF.

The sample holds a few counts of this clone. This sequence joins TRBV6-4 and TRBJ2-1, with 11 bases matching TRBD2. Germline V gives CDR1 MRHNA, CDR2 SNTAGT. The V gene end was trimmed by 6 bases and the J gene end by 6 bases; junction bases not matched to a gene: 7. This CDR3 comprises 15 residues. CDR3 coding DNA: TGTGCCAGCAGCTCCTCCGGACTAGCGGGCAATGAGCAGTTCTTC. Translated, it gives CASSSSGLAGNEQFF.

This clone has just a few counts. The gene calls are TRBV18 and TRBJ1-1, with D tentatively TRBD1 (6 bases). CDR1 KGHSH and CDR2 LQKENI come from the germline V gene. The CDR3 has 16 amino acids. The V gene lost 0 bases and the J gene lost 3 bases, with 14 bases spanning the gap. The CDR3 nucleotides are TGTGCCAGCTCACCACCGGCAGGGGTCGCATACACTGAAGCTTTCTTT. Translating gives CASSPPAGVAYTEAFF.

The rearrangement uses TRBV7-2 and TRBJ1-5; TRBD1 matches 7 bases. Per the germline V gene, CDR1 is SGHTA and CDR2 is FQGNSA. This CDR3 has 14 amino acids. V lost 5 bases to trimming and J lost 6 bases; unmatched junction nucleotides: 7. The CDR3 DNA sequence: TGTGCCAGCAGCACGAACAGGGGACCTCAGCCCCAGCATTTT. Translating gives CASSTNRGPQPQHF.

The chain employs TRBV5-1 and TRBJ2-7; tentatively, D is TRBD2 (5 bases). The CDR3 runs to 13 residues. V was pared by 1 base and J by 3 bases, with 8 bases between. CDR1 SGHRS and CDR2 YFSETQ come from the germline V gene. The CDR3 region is CASSLRGGYEQYF. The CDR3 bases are TGCGCCAGCAGCTTGCGAGGAGGCTACGAGCAGTACTTC.

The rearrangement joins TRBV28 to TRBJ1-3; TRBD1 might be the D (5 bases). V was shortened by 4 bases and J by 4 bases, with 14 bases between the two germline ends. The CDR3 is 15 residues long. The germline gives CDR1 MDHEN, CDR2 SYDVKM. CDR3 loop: CASSSGTYGGNTIYF. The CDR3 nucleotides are TGTGCCAGCAGTTCGGGGACTTACGGGGGAAACACCATATATTTT.

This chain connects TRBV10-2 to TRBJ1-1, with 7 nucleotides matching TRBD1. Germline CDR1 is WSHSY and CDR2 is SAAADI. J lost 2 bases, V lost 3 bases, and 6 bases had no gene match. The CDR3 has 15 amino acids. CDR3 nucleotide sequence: TGCGCCAGCAGTGATAGGCCAGGGGGTAACACTGAAGCTTTCTTT. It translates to CASSDRPGGNTEAFF.

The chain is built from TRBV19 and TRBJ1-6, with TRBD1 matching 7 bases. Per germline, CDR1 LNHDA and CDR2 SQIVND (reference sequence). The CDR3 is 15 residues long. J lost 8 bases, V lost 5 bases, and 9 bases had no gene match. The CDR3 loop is CASSPGTAWDSPLHF. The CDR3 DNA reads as TGTGCCAGTAGTCCAGGGACAGCCTGGGATTCACCCCTCCACTTT. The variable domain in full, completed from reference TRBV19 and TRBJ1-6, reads DGGITQSPKYLFRKEGQNVTLSCEQNLNHDAMYWYRQDPGQGLRLIYYSQIVNDFQKGDIAEGYSVSREKKESFPLTVTSAQKNPTAFYLCASSPGTAWDSPLHFGNGTRLTVT.

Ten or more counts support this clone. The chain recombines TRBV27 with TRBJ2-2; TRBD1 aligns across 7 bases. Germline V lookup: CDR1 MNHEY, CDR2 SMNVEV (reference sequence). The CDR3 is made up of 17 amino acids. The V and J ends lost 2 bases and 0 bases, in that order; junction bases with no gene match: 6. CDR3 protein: CASSLRTGGTNTGELFF. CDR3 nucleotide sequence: TGTGCCAGCAGTTTACGGACAGGTGGGACGAACACCGGGGAGCTGTTTTTT.

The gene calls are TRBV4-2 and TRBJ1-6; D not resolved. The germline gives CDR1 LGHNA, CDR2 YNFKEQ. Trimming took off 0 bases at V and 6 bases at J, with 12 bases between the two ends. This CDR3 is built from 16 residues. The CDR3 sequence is CASSQDPRAINSPLHF. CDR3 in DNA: TGTGCCAGCAGCCAAGATCCGAGAGCTATTAATTCACCCCTCCACTTT.